The rows below give T cell receptor beta chains drawn from one sample of a study of blood T cells in healthy people across ages. Using its own MiXCR run on the 5' RACE reads, TCRdb lists one record per CDR3 protein. The profile shows about 780,000 distinct CDR3 sequences, around 50% of them singletons. The sequencing input was blood. The source of these receptors is a man aged 80 or over in good health. The CDR3 runs from the conserved cysteine through the conserved F or W. Each record gives: clone size, V gene, J gene, D gene, CDR3 DNA, CDR3 protein. D genes are given only for firm matches. Clone size is given for some rows only: seen once, a few or many times, or a class if the clone is expanded.

clone size: NA; V gene: TRBV20-1; J gene: TRBJ2-4; D gene: TRBD1; CDR3 DNA: TGCAGTGCTAGAGCGGCGACAGGGGGAGCACCCAAAAACATTCAGTACTTC; CDR3 protein: CSARAATGGAPKNIQYF
clone size: NA; V gene: TRBV7-2; J gene: TRBJ2-7; D gene: TRBD2; CDR3 DNA: TGTGCCAGCAGCTTATTGGAGTCGGGGACTAGCGGGAGCTCCTACGAGCAGTACTTC; CDR3 protein: CASSLLESGTSGSSYEQYF
clone size: few; V gene: TRBV5-1; J gene: TRBJ2-7; D gene: NA; CDR3 DNA: TGCGCCAGCAGCTTAGATGGGATCGAACTCATCTACGAGCAGTACTTC; CDR3 protein: CASSLDGIELIYEQYF
clone size: NA; V gene: TRBV3-1; J gene: TRBJ1-2; D gene: TRBD1; CDR3 DNA: TGTGCCAGCAGCCAAGGGGGAGACAGGGTTTGGTTGTCGGGTGGCTACACCTTC; CDR3 protein: CASSQGGDRVWLSGGYTF
clone size: once; V gene: TRBV20-1; J gene: TRBJ2-1; D gene: TRBD2; CDR3 DNA: TGCAGTGCTAGCCTCTTTAGCGGGAGGACTACCTACGAGCAGTTCTTC; CDR3 protein: CSASLFSGRTTYEQFF
clone size: NA; V gene: TRBV7-9; J gene: TRBJ2-1; D gene: NA; CDR3 DNA: TGTGCCAGCAGCTTAGGGGGCGGGCAGGGGCGCTCCTACAATGAGCAGTTCTTC; CDR3 protein: CASSLGGGQGRSYNEQFF
clone size: NA; V gene: TRBV29-1; J gene: TRBJ2-7; D gene: TRBD2; CDR3 DNA: TGCAGCGTTGAAGGCCGGGGGGGTAGCCGCGGGCAACTAAACCGGGGCGAGCAGTACTTC; CDR3 protein: CSVEGRGGSRGQLNRGEQYF
clone size: many; V gene: TRBV5-1; J gene: TRBJ2-7; D gene: TRBD2; CDR3 DNA: TGCGCCAGCAGCTCCGGACTAGCGGGACCCCTCTACGAGCAGTACTTC; CDR3 protein: CASSSGLAGPLYEQYF
clone size: NA; V gene: TRBV11-3; J gene: TRBJ1-1; D gene: NA; CDR3 DNA: TGTGCCAGCAGCAACCAAAGACAGGAAGCTTTCTTT; CDR3 protein: CASSNQRQEAFF
clone size: many; V gene: TRBV20-1; J gene: TRBJ2-3; D gene: TRBD2; CDR3 DNA: TGCAGTGCTAGGGAAGCGGGAGTGGGGAAAGATACGCAGTATTTT; CDR3 protein: CSAREAGVGKDTQYF
clone size: many; V gene: TRBV28; J gene: TRBJ2-1; D gene: TRBD2; CDR3 DNA: TGTGCCAGTCGGACTAGCGTCTACAATGAGCAGTTCTTC; CDR3 protein: CASRTSVYNEQFF
clone size: NA; V gene: TRBV28; J gene: TRBJ2-1; D gene: NA; CDR3 DNA: TGTGCCAGCAGTTTAATTAGTGGTCCAGCAAGCTCCTACAATGAGCAGTTCTTC; CDR3 protein: CASSLISGPASSYNEQFF
clone size: NA; V gene: TRBV20-1; J gene: TRBJ2-1; D gene: TRBD1; CDR3 DNA: TGCAGTGCTAGAGATCCGAGTACAGGGGGTTGGAATGAGCAGTTCTTC; CDR3 protein: CSARDPSTGGWNEQFF
clone size: NA; V gene: TRBV7-2; J gene: TRBJ2-1; D gene: NA; CDR3 DNA: TGTGCCAGCAGCTTACCTGTCGGATTGTACAATGAGCAGTTCTTC; CDR3 protein: CASSLPVGLYNEQFF
clone size: NA; V gene: TRBV7-2; J gene: TRBJ2-1; D gene: TRBD2; CDR3 DNA: TGTGCCAGCAGCACATCACTAGCGGGAGGGTCCCATGAGCAGTTCTTC; CDR3 protein: CASSTSLAGGSHEQFF
clone size: NA; V gene: TRBV29-1; J gene: TRBJ2-3; D gene: TRBD1; CDR3 DNA: TGCAGCGTTAGCGGACAGGGATTCACAGATACGCAGTATTTT; CDR3 protein: CSVSGQGFTDTQYF
clone size: NA; V gene: TRBV12-3/TRBV12-4; J gene: TRBJ2-4; D gene: NA; CDR3 DNA: TGTGCCAGCAGCCCAGGGGACAAAAACATTCAGTACTTC; CDR3 protein: CASSPGDKNIQYF
clone size: NA; V gene: TRBV12-3/TRBV12-4; J gene: TRBJ2-7; D gene: TRBD1; CDR3 DNA: TGTGCCAGCAGTATCAAGTCAGGGGGCCGATACGAGCAGTACTTC; CDR3 protein: CASSIKSGGRYEQYF
clone size: NA; V gene: TRBV12-3/TRBV12-4; J gene: TRBJ1-2; D gene: NA; CDR3 DNA: TGTGCCAGCAGGGGCGGGATAGGCGGCTACACCTTC; CDR3 protein: CASRGGIGGYTF
clone size: NA; V gene: TRBV4-3; J gene: TRBJ2-7; D gene: TRBD2; CDR3 DNA: TGCGCCAGCAGCCAAGCTACCACAGCGGGAGTCTACGAGCAGTACTTC; CDR3 protein: CASSQATTAGVYEQYF
clone size: NA; V gene: TRBV5-1; J gene: TRBJ2-1; D gene: TRBD2; CDR3 DNA: TGCGCCAGCAGCTTGGGAGCGGGGGAAATCTACAATGAGCAGTTCTTC; CDR3 protein: CASSLGAGEIYNEQFF
clone size: NA; V gene: TRBV21-1; J gene: TRBJ2-5; D gene: NA; CDR3 DNA: TGTGCCAGCAGCGGACGGCACCGAACTCTTCAAGAGACCCAGTACTTC; CDR3 protein: CASSGRHRTLQETQYF
clone size: few; V gene: TRBV11-3; J gene: TRBJ2-7; D gene: NA; CDR3 DNA: TGTGCCAGCAGCTTAGATCCCAGACTGATGTCCCACGAGCAGTACTTC; CDR3 protein: CASSLDPRLMSHEQYF
clone size: NA; V gene: TRBV21-1; J gene: TRBJ2-3; D gene: NA; CDR3 DNA: TGTGCCACGGGGGGGAGAAAAACAGATACGCAGTATTTT; CDR3 protein: CATGGRKTDTQYF
clone size: few; V gene: TRBV12-3/TRBV12-4; J gene: TRBJ2-1; D gene: NA; CDR3 DNA: TGTGCCAGCAGTTTCGCGGCAGTACAGTCCAATGAGCAGTTCTTC; CDR3 protein: CASSFAAVQSNEQFF
clone size: NA; V gene: TRBV4-2; J gene: TRBJ1-4; D gene: TRBD1; CDR3 DNA: TGTGCCAGCAGCCAACGACAGGGGGCGGGGTCCGGAACTAATGAAAAACTGTTTTTT; CDR3 protein: CASSQRQGAGSGTNEKLFF
clone size: many; V gene: TRBV7-9; J gene: TRBJ1-1; D gene: NA; CDR3 DNA: TGTGCCAGCAGTTTCGGGGGAGACACTGAAGCTTTCTTT; CDR3 protein: CASSFGGDTEAFF
clone size: few; V gene: TRBV20-1; J gene: TRBJ2-1; D gene: TRBD2; CDR3 DNA: TGCAGTCCAATTCCCGTTAGCGGGAGCTCCTACAATGAGCAGTTCTTC; CDR3 protein: CSPIPVSGSSYNEQFF
clone size: NA; V gene: TRBV10-3; J gene: TRBJ2-1; D gene: NA; CDR3 DNA: TGTGCCATCAGGCCCGTCAATGAGCAGTTCTTC; CDR3 protein: CAIRPVNEQFF
clone size: NA; V gene: TRBV20-1; J gene: TRBJ2-2; D gene: NA; CDR3 DNA: TGCAGTACTAGAGATGCCCAGCGGGCCAACACCGGGGAGCTGTTTTTT; CDR3 protein: CSTRDAQRANTGELFF
clone size: NA; V gene: TRBV20-1; J gene: TRBJ1-6; D gene: NA; CDR3 DNA: TGCAGTGCTCCCCGGACTGACCATTCACCCCTCCACTTT; CDR3 protein: CSAPRTDHSPLHF
clone size: NA; V gene: TRBV20-1; J gene: TRBJ2-1; D gene: NA; CDR3 DNA: TGCAGTGCTAGCCCCAGGGGCTACAATGAGCAGTTCTTC; CDR3 protein: CSASPRGYNEQFF
clone size: many; V gene: TRBV28; J gene: TRBJ2-7; D gene: NA; CDR3 DNA: TGTGCCAGCAGTTTGACAGGCTTTTACGAGCAGTACTTC; CDR3 protein: CASSLTGFYEQYF
clone size: few; V gene: TRBV7-2; J gene: TRBJ2-4; D gene: TRBD2; CDR3 DNA: TGTGCCAGCAGCCAAACACGGGGGGGCATTCAGTACTTC; CDR3 protein: CASSQTRGGIQYF
clone size: few; V gene: TRBV5-1; J gene: TRBJ2-7; D gene: TRBD2; CDR3 DNA: TGCGCCAGCAGCGGGGGGGACGGATACTACGAGCAGTACTTC; CDR3 protein: CASSGGDGYYEQYF
clone size: NA; V gene: TRBV5-1; J gene: TRBJ2-5; D gene: NA; CDR3 DNA: TGCGCCAGCAGCTTGGAGCCTTCGACTACATTTCTGGAGACCCAGTACTTC; CDR3 protein: CASSLEPSTTFLETQYF
clone size: NA; V gene: TRBV30; J gene: TRBJ2-5; D gene: NA; CDR3 DNA: TGTGCCTGGAGTGGACTAGAGAGTTTTAGTGAAGAGACCCAGTACTTC; CDR3 protein: CAWSGLESFSEETQYF
clone size: NA; V gene: TRBV12-3/TRBV12-4; J gene: TRBJ2-3; D gene: NA; CDR3 DNA: TGTGCCAGCAGTTCCACAACCGCTAGCACAGATACGCAGTATTTT; CDR3 protein: CASSSTTASTDTQYF
clone size: NA; V gene: TRBV2; J gene: TRBJ1-2; D gene: NA; CDR3 DNA: TGTGCCAGTATGTACGGTAATGGCTACACCTTC; CDR3 protein: CASMYGNGYTF
clone size: NA; V gene: TRBV2; J gene: TRBJ2-5; D gene: TRBD2; CDR3 DNA: TGTGCCAGCAGTCCCAATTTAGCGGGAGGAAGGGAGACCCAGTACTTC; CDR3 protein: CASSPNLAGGRETQYF
clone size: many; V gene: TRBV29-1; J gene: TRBJ2-5; D gene: NA; CDR3 DNA: TGCAGCGTCGCAGACAGACAAGAGACCCAGTACTTC; CDR3 protein: CSVADRQETQYF
clone size: NA; V gene: TRBV7-7; J gene: TRBJ2-5; D gene: NA; CDR3 DNA: TGTGCTAGCAGCCCTGGGACTGGGGGGGACAATGAGCAGTACTTC; CDR3 protein: CASSPGTGGDNEQYF
clone size: NA; V gene: TRBV7-9; J gene: TRBJ2-7; D gene: NA; CDR3 DNA: TGTGCCAGCAGCTTAGAGGGACGGCCGCCCGACGAGCAGTACTTC; CDR3 protein: CASSLEGRPPDEQYF
clone size: once; V gene: TRBV16; J gene: TRBJ2-5; D gene: TRBD1; CDR3 DNA: TGTGCCAGCAGCCCCATCCCCCCGGGACAGGGGGTAATCGAGCAGAACTTC; CDR3 protein: CASSPIPPGQGVIEQNF
clone size: NA; V gene: TRBV6-2/TRBV6-3; J gene: TRBJ2-1; D gene: TRBD2; CDR3 DNA: TGTGCCAGCAGTTACTTCCCTAGCGGGGGGTACAATGAGCAGTTCTTC; CDR3 protein: CASSYFPSGGYNEQFF